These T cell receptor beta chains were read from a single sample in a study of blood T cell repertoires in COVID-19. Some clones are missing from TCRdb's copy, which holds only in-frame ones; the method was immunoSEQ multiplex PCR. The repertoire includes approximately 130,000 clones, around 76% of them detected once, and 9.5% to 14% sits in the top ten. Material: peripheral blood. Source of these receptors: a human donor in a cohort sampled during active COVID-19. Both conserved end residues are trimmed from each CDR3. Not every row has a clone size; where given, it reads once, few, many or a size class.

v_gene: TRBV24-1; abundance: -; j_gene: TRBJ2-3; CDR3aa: ATSDTPTWGLSTDTQY
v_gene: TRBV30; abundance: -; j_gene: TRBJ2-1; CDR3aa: AWSKGGQGAYEQF
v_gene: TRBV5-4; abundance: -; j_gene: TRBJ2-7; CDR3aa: ASTPSGQGLGEQY
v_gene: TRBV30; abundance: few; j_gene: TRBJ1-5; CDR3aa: AWSVGGLNRPQH
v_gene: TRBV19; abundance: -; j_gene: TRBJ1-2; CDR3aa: ASSARERQSYYGYT
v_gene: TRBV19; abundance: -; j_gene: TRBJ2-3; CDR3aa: ASSFSLVLAGGLDTQY
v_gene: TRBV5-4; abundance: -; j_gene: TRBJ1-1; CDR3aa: ASTPRGAKYTEAF
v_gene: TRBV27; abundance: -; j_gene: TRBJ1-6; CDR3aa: ASSFGDNSPLH
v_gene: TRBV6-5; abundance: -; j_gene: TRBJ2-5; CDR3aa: ASSWTGRETQY
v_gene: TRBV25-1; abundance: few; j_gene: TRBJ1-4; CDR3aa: ASSELWGQSEKLF
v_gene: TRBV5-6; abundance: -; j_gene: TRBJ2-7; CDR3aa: ASSFTTGGSYEQY
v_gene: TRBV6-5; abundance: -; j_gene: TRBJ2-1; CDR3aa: ASPISGSNNEQF
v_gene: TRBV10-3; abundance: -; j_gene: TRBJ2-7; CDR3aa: AISYGGSETYEQY
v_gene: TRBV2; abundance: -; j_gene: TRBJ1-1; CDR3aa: AIDDRGSEAF
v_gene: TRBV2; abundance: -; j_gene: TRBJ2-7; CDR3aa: ASSEGGRELTYEQY
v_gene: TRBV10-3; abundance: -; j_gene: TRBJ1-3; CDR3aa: AISNTPQGTIY
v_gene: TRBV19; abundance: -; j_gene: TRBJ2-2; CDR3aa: ASSIRRGNTGELF
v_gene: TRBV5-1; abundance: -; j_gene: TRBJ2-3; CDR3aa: ASSLGLAGITDTQY
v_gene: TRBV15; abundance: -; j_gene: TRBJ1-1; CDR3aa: ATSSRRDSGPEAF
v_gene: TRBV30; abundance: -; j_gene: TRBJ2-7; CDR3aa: AWSGVRAGATYEQY
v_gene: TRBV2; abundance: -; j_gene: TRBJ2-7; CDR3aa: ASSDSPEYEQY
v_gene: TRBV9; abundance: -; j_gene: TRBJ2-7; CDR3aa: ASSPRTGSSYEQY
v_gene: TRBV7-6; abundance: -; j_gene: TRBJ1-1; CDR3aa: ASSLQVGAF
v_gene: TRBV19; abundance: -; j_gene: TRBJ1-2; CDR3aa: ASSTTGGAPVSYT
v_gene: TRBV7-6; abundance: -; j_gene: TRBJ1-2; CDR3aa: ASSLASGKSGYT
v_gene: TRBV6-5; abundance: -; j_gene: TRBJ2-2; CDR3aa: ASNPGTANTGELF
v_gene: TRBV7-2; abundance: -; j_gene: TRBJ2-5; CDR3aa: ASSGTNQETQY
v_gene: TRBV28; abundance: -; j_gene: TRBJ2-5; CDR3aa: ASSPKTSWGETQY
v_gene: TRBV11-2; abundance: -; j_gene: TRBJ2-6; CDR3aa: ASIYQGRSGANVLT
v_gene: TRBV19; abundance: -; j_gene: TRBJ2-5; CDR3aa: ASSMGLAGGQETQY
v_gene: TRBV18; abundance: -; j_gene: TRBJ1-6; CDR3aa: ASSVTGSGNSPLH
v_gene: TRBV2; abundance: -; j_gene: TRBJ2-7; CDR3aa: ASSIYEQY
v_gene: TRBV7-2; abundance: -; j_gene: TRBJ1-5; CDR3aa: ASSPTGLSNQPQH
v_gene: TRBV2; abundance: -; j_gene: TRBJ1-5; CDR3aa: ASSDGTLGAQH
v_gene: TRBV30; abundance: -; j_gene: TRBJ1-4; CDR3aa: AWRGGSANEKLF